This TCR beta chain was recorded in a study of T cell repertoires in cytomegalovirus infection. For the study at large: Alongside well-studied HLA-B-restricted CMV epitopes, recently identified HLA-C-restricted CMV epitopes were also used. Public TCR beta signatures were indicative of both CMV infection and a matching HLA type.

For this clonotype: Its target is not known.

Study-wide results and caveats: The study identified carriers of CMV plus the relevant HLA from cumulative public TCR beta family frequency. The response measured ex vivo was dominated by TCR beta clonotypes (HLA-C-restricted and CMV-specific).

TCRdb passed the reads through MiXCR, listing each CDR3 protein once. The table includes hundreds of thousands of distinct CDR3 sequences, about 33% detected once. CDR3 length: 14 amino acids. V lost 6 bases and J 0 bases, leaving 11 bases between the germline ends. Germline V CDR1 and CDR2: SEHNR, FQNEAQ (reference sequence). This receptor was identified in a human donor in good health (CMV status not recorded). Some clones in this sample may be carry-over from other donors' samples. The starting material was cultured PBMCs, obtained from culture after CMV antigen stimulation. This chain joins TRBV7-9 and TRBJ1-2; D is unclear. DNA of the CDR3: TGTGCCAGCAGTGATGGAGGGACTAACTATGGCTACACCTTC. This encodes CASSDGGTNYGYTF.